The 21 T cell receptor beta chains below come from one sample, sequenced in a study of regulatory T cells in long-lasting Graves disease. According to the study, TCR beta libraries were built with iRepertoire HTBI primers and CDR3-region Arm-PCR. TCRdb reanalysed the multiplex PCR reads using MiXCR and keeps one entry per CDR3 protein. The sample carries about 610,000 distinct CDR3 sequences, about 15% recorded once. Time point noted: newly diagnosed GD, antithyroid drugs for less than 3 months. RNA from PBMCs was the source of the TCR library. These sequences were also reported in another study, on T cells in Graves' hyperthyroidism and ophthalmopathy.

This sample comprised peripheral blood mononuclear cells (PBMCs), obtained at new diagnosis, from a patient treated with antithyroid drugs. The receptor set was obtained from a man younger than 35 with Graves disease.

The chain carries TRBV30 and TRBJ2-7, with TRBD2 matching 9 bases. The CDR3 contains 17 residues. The V gene end was trimmed by 1 base and the J gene end by 3 bases; junction bases not matched to a gene: 13. The germline CDR1 and CDR2 sequences are GTSNPN and SVGIG (reference sequence). The CDR3 sequence is CAWSGENGREGYYEQYF. CDR3 nucleotide sequence: TGTGCCTGGAGTGGTGAAAACGGGCGGGAGGGGTACTACGAGCAGTACTTC.

This clonotype was recorded at least ten times. This chain uses TRBV11-3 with TRBJ2-5; TRBD1 aligns across 9 bases. V gave up 4 bases and J gave up 2 bases; unmatched junction bases: 8. This CDR3 has 16 amino acids. Germline loops: CDR1 SGHNT, CDR2 YENEEA. The CDR3 here is CASSSPSDRGQETQYF. The DNA of the CDR3 is TGTGCCAGCAGCTCCCCCTCTGACAGGGGGCAAGAGACCCAGTACTTC.

As for this clonotype: It may be a read error: a sequence one base away is much more abundant. Given the absence of the conserved phenylalanine or tryptophan at the CDR3 end, a read error is likely. The chain employs TRBV6-2 or TRBV6-3 and TRBJ2-7; D unclear. Trimming shortened V by 2 bases and J by 0 bases, and 8 bases separated the two germline ends. The germline V gene encodes CDR1 MNHEY and CDR2 SVGEGT. This CDR3 is 14 amino acids long. The CDR3 sequence: CASSYGRYSYEQYL. The CDR3 nucleotides are TGTGCCAGCAGTTACGGCAGGTACTCCTACGAGCAGTACCTC.

This clonotype was counted ten times or more. This sequence joins TRBV5-4 and TRBJ2-7; 9 nucleotides match TRBD1. The CDR3 runs to 16 residues. CDR1 SGHNT and CDR2 YYREEE come from the germline V gene (reference sequence). With 2 bases clipped from V and 2 bases from J, the junction kept 8 bases outside the gene matches. The DNA for the CDR3 is TGTGCCAGCAGCTTCGGGGGACAGGGCCGTACCTACGAGCAGTACTTC. Translation gives CASSFGGQGRTYEQYF.

The J gene is TRBJ1-2, the V gene TRBV27; D might be TRBD1 (5 bases). The CDR3 has 12 residues. The V gene's germline CDR1 is MNHEY and CDR2 SMNVEV (reference sequence). Trimming took off 10 bases at V and 8 bases at J, with 17 bases between the two ends. DNA for the CDR3: TGTGCCACCCGACTGGCAGGGCGAGGCTACACCTTC. Its protein is CATRLAGRGYTF.

This clonotype was recorded a few times. The chain recombines TRBV10-3 with TRBJ1-1; D uncertain. V shed 7 bases and J shed 0 bases, with 9 bases lying between them. The germline gives CDR1 ENHRY, CDR2 SYGVKD. CDR3 size: 13 residues. The CDR3 nucleotides read TGTGCCATCACCCAGGATTTGAACACTGAAGCTTTCTTT. It yields the protein CAITQDLNTEAFF.

This clonotype was picked up many times. V is TRBV6-1 and J is TRBJ1-5; TRBD1 matches 11 bases. J was trimmed by 5 bases and V by 4 bases; bases with no gene match: 7. Germline values: CDR1 MNHNS, CDR2 SASEGT. This CDR3 is 16 amino acids long. The CDR3 protein is CASSASGTGGHQPQHF. The CDR3 DNA follows: TGTGCCAGCAGTGCAAGCGGGACAGGGGGTCATCAGCCCCAGCATTTT.

There are a few counts of this clonotype. The chain joins TRBV3-1 to TRBJ1-3, with no clear D. CDR1 and CDR2 from the germline V gene are LGHDT and YNNKEL (reference sequence). The CDR3 contains 15 residues. V was pared by 1 base and J by 1 base, with 8 bases between. CDR3: CASSQGATSGNTIYF. The DNA of the CDR3 is TGTGCCAGCAGCCAAGGTGCCACATCTGGAAACACCATATATTTT.

This clonotype was seen repeatedly, ten times or more. This rearrangement joins TRBV20-1 to TRBJ2-7; a possible D gene is TRBD2 (6 bases). The V gene's germline CDR1 is DFQATT and CDR2 SNEGSKA (reference sequence). The CDR3 contains 15 residues. V was cut by 1 base and J by 6 bases, with 19 bases left in between. CDR3 residues: CSARVGGIRQLEQYF. As DNA, the CDR3 is TGCAGTGCTAGAGTCGGGGGAATTAGGCAACTCGAGCAGTACTTC.

V is TRBV11-3 and J is TRBJ2-2, with D uncertain. Germline V CDR1 and CDR2: SGHNT, YENEEA. This CDR3 spans 14 amino acids. Trimming removed 1 base at V and 3 bases at J, with 6 bases between. The CDR3 DNA follows: TGTGCCAGCAGCTTAGGCCAGTACACCGGGGAGCTGTTTTTT. This codes for CASSLGQYTGELFF.

This clonotype was seen repeatedly, ten times or more. The chain carries TRBV10-3 and TRBJ2-1; TRBD1 aligns across 11 bases. This CDR3 has 12 amino acids. Germline V gives CDR1 ENHRY, CDR2 SYGVKD. After removal of 10 bases from V and 7 bases from J, the junction contained 3 bases not matched to a gene. The CDR3 nucleotides are TGTGCCACCTGGGACAGGGGGAATGAGCAGTTCTTC. Protein product: CATWDRGNEQFF.

This clonotype was counted at least ten times. This chain uses TRBV27 with TRBJ1-4; no definite D call. Trimming removed 3 bases from V and 4 bases from J, with 6 bases in between. Germline V CDR1 and CDR2: MNHEY, SMNVEV (reference sequence). CDR3 length equals 13 residues. The CDR3: CASSFAGNEKLFF. The CDR3 DNA sequence: TGTGCCAGCAGTTTTGCCGGTAATGAAAAACTGTTTTTT.

This sequence joins TRBV2 and TRBJ1-1; perhaps TRBD1 as D (5 bases). V lost 3 bases, J lost 4 bases, and 12 bases lay in between. Germline loops: CDR1 SNHLY, CDR2 FYNNEI. There are 14 residues in the CDR3. The CDR3 DNA reads TGTGCCAGCAGTGACGGGGGGTTGGGCACTGAAGCTTTCTTT. Encoded protein: CASSDGGLGTEAFF.

This clonotype was recorded at least ten times. The chain couples TRBV7-9 to TRBJ1-1; D unclear. CDR3 length equals 15 residues. Germline assignment: CDR1 SEHNR and CDR2 FQNEAQ (reference sequence). V lost 1 base and J 1 base, leaving 10 bases between the germline ends. CDR3 nucleotides: TGTGCCAGCAGCTTAGAGTATGCCCAGAACACTGAAGCTTTCTTT. Amino acid sequence: CASSLEYAQNTEAFF.

The V gene is TRBV9, the J gene TRBJ2-1; 8 bases are a match to TRBD2. The trim removed 5 bases at V and 10 bases at J, leaving 11 bases unmatched. The length of the CDR3 is 14 residues. CDR1 is SGDLS and CDR2 is YYNGEE in the germline V gene. Here the CDR3 DNA reads TGTGCCAGCAGTCGACTAGCGAGGGCCTACGAGCAGTTCTTC. It specifies CASSRLARAYEQFF. Filled out from reference TRBV9 and TRBJ2-1, the complete variable domain reads DSGVTQTPKHLITATGQRVTLRCSPRSGDLSVYWYQQSLDQGLQFLIQYYNGEERAKGNILERFSAQQFPDLHSELNLSSLELGDSALYFCASSRLARAYEQFFGPGTRLTVL.

This clonotype has a count of ten or more. The chain joins TRBV6-1 to TRBJ1-2; no clear D. The CDR3 runs to 14 residues. The germline V gene encodes CDR1 MNHNS and CDR2 SASEGT. Deletions cut 8 bases from V and 2 bases from J, with 15 bases between. CDR3 sequence: CASGELGMNYGYTF. The CDR3 region has the DNA TGTGCCAGCGGGGAATTGGGGATGAACTATGGCTACACCTTC.

This clonotype was observed a handful of times. J is TRBJ2-2 and V is TRBV7-6; possibly TRBD1 or TRBD2 for D (6 bases each). The CDR3 is 17 residues long. Germline assignment: CDR1 SGHVS and CDR2 FNYEAQ. The V end was cut by 3 bases, the J end by 5 bases, with 19 bases between. CDR3 residues: CASSLFEQGLTTGELFF. CDR3 DNA sequence: TGTGCCAGCAGCTTGTTTGAACAGGGACTCACTACCGGGGAGCTGTTTTTT.

This clonotype was observed many times. The chain employs TRBV6-5 and TRBJ2-7; 12 nucleotides agree with TRBD1. Germline CDR1 and CDR2: MNHEY and SVGAGI. There are 15 residues in the CDR3. V lost 0 bases and J lost 5; bases outside the gene matches: 2. DNA of the CDR3: TGTGCCAGCAGTTACTCGGGACAGGGGGCGAACGAGCAGTACTTC. Protein product: CASSYSGQGANEQYF.

The chain carries TRBV13 and TRBJ2-1; 14 bases match TRBD2. Germline V gene data show CDR1 as PRHDT and CDR2 as FYEKMQ (reference sequence). V gave up 4 bases and J gave up 4 bases; unmatched junction bases: 6. This CDR3 has 17 residues. CDR3 region: CASSSTSGREGYNEQFF. The CDR3 nucleotides are TGTGCCAGCAGCTCGACTAGCGGGAGGGAGGGTTACAATGAGCAGTTCTTC. Full variable domain (remainder filled in from reference TRBV13 and TRBJ2-1): AAGVIQSPRHLIKEKRETATLKCYPIPRHDTVYWYQQGPGQDPQFLISFYEKMQSDKGSIPDRFSAQQFSDYHSELNMSSLELGDSALYFCASSSTSGREGYNEQFFGPGTRLTVL.

This clonotype was detected only a few times. V gene TRBV10-3 combines with J gene TRBJ1-6; D not resolved. The CDR3 is 15 amino acids. CDR1 is ENHRY, CDR2 SYGVKD, per germline. The germline V and J ends were trimmed by 5 bases and 5 bases, with 13 bases remaining between them. CDR3 sequence reads: CAISFQQSDNSPLHF. The CDR3 DNA is TGTGCCATCAGTTTTCAGCAGTCGGATAATTCACCCCTCCACTTT.

The chain recombines TRBV10-1 with TRBJ2-1; TRBD2 matches 7 bases. Germline CDR1 reads WNHNN; CDR2 reads SYGVQD (reference sequence). Losses at the gene ends were 6 bases for V and 10 bases for J; bases not matched to a gene: 21. The CDR3 consists of 17 residues. Here the CDR3 reads CASREDLLAFNYIEQFF. CDR3 bases: TGCGCCAGCAGGGAGGACCTACTAGCGTTCAATTACATCGAGCAGTTCTTC.